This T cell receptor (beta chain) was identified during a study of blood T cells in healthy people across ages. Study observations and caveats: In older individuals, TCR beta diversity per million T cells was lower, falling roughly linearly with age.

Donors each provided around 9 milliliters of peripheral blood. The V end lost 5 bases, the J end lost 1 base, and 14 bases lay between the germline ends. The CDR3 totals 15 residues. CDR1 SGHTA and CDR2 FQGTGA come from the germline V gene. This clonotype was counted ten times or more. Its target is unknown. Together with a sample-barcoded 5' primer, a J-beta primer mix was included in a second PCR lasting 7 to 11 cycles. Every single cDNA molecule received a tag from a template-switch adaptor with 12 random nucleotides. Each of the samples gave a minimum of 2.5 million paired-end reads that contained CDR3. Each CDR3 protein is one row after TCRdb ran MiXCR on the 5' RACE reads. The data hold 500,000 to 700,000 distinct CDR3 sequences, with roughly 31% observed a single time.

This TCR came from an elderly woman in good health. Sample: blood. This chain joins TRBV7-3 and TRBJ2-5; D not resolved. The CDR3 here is CASSRARGAQETQYF. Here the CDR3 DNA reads TGTGCCAGCAGCCGGGCCCGTGGAGCCCAAGAGACCCAGTACTTC.